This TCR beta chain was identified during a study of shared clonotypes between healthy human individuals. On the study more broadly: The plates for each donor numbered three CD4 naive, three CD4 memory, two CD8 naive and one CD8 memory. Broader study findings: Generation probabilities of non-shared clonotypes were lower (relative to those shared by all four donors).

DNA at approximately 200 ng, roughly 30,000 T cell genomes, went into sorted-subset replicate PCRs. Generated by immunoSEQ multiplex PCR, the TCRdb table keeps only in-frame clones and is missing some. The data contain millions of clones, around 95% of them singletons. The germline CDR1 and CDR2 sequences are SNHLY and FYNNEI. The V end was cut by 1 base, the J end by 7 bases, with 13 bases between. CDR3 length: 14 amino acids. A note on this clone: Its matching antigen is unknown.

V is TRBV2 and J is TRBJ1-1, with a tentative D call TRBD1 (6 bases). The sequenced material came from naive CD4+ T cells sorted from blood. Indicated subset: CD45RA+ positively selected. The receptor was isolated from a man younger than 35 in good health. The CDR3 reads CASSEDLGANEAFF. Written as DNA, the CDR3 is TGTGCCAGCAGTGAAGATCTGGGGGCAAATGAAGCTTTCTTT.